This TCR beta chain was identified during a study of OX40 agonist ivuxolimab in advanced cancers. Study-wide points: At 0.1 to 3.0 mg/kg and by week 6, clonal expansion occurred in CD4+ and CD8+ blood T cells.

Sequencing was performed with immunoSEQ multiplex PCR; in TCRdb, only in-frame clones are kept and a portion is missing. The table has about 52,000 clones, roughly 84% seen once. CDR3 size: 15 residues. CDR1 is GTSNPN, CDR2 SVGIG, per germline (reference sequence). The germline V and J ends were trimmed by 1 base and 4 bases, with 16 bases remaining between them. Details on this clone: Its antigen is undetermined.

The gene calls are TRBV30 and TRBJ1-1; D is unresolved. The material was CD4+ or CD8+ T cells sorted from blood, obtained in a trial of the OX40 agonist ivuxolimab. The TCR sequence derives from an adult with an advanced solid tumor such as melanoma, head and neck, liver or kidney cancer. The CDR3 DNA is TGTGCCTGGAGTGGAGACGGGAGAAGAGGCACTGAAGCTTTCTTT. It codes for CAWSGDGRRGTEAFF. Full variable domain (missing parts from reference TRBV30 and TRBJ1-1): SQTIHQWPATLVQPVGSPLSLECTVEGTSNPNLYWYRQAAGRGLQLLFYSVGIGQISSEVPQNLSASRPQDRQFILSSKKLLLSDSGFYLCAWSGDGRRGTEAFFGQGTRLTVV.